This entry lists 15 T cell receptor beta chains sequenced from one sample in a study of blood T cells in healthy people across ages. Alongside a J-beta primer mix, a sample-barcoded 5' primer served in a second PCR lasting roughly 6 to 11 cycles. TCRdb reprocessed the 5' RACE reads via MiXCR and lists one record per CDR3 protein. The sample contains about 930,000 distinct CDR3 sequences, 29% of which appear only once. In addition, the sample was reused for a study of T cells of mothers and their children.

The sequenced sample consisted of blood. These receptors were taken from a middle-aged woman in good health.

The chain carries TRBV29-1 and TRBJ1-1, with D possibly TRBD1 on 5 matching bases. CDR3 length: 11 residues. V was trimmed by 8 bases and J by 9 bases, leaving 16 bases between them. Germline assignment: CDR1 SQVTM and CDR2 ANQGSEA. CDR3 DNA: TGCAGCCCGAGGGTCGGGGCTAAAGCTTTCTTT. Translated, it gives CSPRVGAKAFF.

This clonotype was observed a handful of times. The chain joins TRBV2 to TRBJ2-1; 7 nucleotides line up with TRBD2. V dropped 1 base and J dropped 5; count of bases not matched to a gene: 5. CDR1 SNHLY and CDR2 FYNNEI come from the germline V gene. CDR3 size: 15 residues. CDR3 DNA: TGTGCCAGCAGTGAAGAGACTAGCTCTAACAATGAGCAGTTCTTC. Its translation is CASSEETSSNNEQFF.

This sequence joins TRBV12-3 or TRBV12-4 and TRBJ1-2; D remains unclear. This CDR3 is built from 12 residues. V lost 5 bases, J lost 4 bases, and 8 bases lay in between. The CDR3 nucleotides read TGTGCCAGCAGTGCCCGGGGCTATGGCTACACCTTC. Translation: CASSARGYGYTF.

The V and J genes are TRBV27 and TRBJ2-2; no clear D gene. Per germline, CDR1 MNHEY and CDR2 SMNVEV (reference sequence). The CDR3 is made up of 16 amino acids. V was pared by 1 base and J by 3 bases, with 12 bases between. Here the CDR3 DNA reads TGTGCCAGCAGTTTATACTCCATTTCGGACACCGGGGAGCTGTTTTTT. Protein sequence: CASSLYSISDTGELFF.

To note about this clonotype: The junction departs from the called germline gene at one end, perhaps through a read error. This sequence joins TRBV7-3 and TRBJ2-1; the D is unclear. Germline V gives CDR1 SGHTA, CDR2 FQGTGA. This CDR3 region has 13 residues. CDR3: CASSLGQTNGQFF. DNA of the CDR3: TGTGCCAGCAGCTTAGGGCAGACCAATGGGCAGTTCTTC.

Only one count was recorded for this clonotype. The chain has TRBV29-1 and TRBJ1-2; tentative D call: TRBD1 (6 bases). Germline lookup yields CDR1 SQVTM and CDR2 ANQGSEA. The V end lost 0 bases, the J end lost 4 bases, and 12 bases lay between the germline ends. The CDR3 contains 14 residues. CDR3 region: CSVEDGTGFYGYTF. In DNA form, the CDR3 reads TGCAGCGTTGAAGACGGAACAGGGTTCTATGGCTACACCTTC.

The chain joins TRBV28 to TRBJ1-5; 7 bases map to TRBD1. Trimming removed 6 bases from V and 5 bases from J; junction bases left unmatched: 7. The germline V gene has CDR1 MDHEN and CDR2 SYDVKM. This CDR3 comprises 14 residues. The CDR3 DNA reads TGTGCCAGCAGAAATCGGGACAGCCATCAGCCCCAGCATTTT. It translates to CASRNRDSHQPQHF. Variable domain in full (rest from reference TRBV28 and TRBJ1-5): DVKVTQSSRYLVKRTGEKVFLECVQDMDHENMFWYRQDPGLGLRLIYFSYDVKMKEKGDIPEGYSVSREKKERFSLILESASTNQTSMYLCASRNRDSHQPQHFGDGTRLSIL.

In DNA, the CDR3 is TGTGCCAGCAGTTACTCGACAGGGGCAGGCTCCTATAATTCACCCCTCCACTTT. It yields the protein CASSYSTGAGSYNSPLHF. V gene TRBV6-5 combines with J gene TRBJ1-6, with 8 bases identical to TRBD1. Looked up from germline, CDR1 is MNHEY and CDR2 is SVGAGI. The CDR3 sequence is 18 residues long. J gave up 0 bases and V 0 bases, and 4 bases lay outside the gene matches.

The chain combines TRBV20-1 with TRBJ1-1; D is ambiguous. With 0 bases removed from V and 5 bases from J, the gap between germline ends came to 4 bases. The CDR3 has 11 amino acids. CDR1 and CDR2 from the germline V gene are DFQATT and SNEGSKA (reference sequence). CDR3 DNA sequence: TGCAGTGCTAGAGAAGGGACTGAAGCTTTCTTT. Translating gives CSAREGTEAFF.

This clonotype was detected ten times or more. The rearrangement joins TRBV7-8 to TRBJ2-1; tentative D call: TRBD2 (6 bases). The V gene lost 5 bases and the J gene lost 6 bases, with 17 bases spanning the gap. The CDR3 consists of 15 residues. Looked up from germline, CDR1 is SGHVS and CDR2 is FQNEAQ. CDR3 DNA: TGTGCCAGCAGCCCCCGGGACTCCATAACCAATGAGCAGTTCTTC. Translating it yields CASSPRDSITNEQFF.

This clonotype was picked up a small number of times. The V call is TRBV12-3 or TRBV12-4, the J call TRBJ1-2, with TRBD1 identical over 7 bases. The ends lost 2 bases at V and 5 bases at J; junction bases unmatched: 5. The CDR3 runs to 14 residues. Here the CDR3 reads CASSLYEQGYGYTF. In nucleotides, the CDR3 is TGTGCCAGCAGTTTATACGAACAGGGGTATGGCTACACCTTC.

At least ten counts were recorded for this clonotype. Just one base apart from a much larger clone, this may be a read error. The chain links TRBV20-1 to TRBJ1-1; 8 bases fit TRBD1. V dropped 4 bases and J dropped 3; count of bases not matched to a gene: 1. This CDR3 has 12 residues. Germline loops: CDR1 DFQATT, CDR2 SNEGSKA (reference sequence). CDR3 coding DNA: TGCAGTGCTAAGACAGGGGACACTGAAGCTTTCTTT. It specifies CSAKTGDTEAFF.

This clonotype was detected ten times or more. The rearrangement links TRBV28 to TRBJ2-7, with 9 bases identical to TRBD2. With V trimmed by 6 bases and J by 1 base, 10 bases remained unmatched. The CDR3 totals 16 residues. The germline V gene encodes CDR1 MDHEN and CDR2 SYDVKM. CDR3 region: CASRRSGGRTSYEQYF. The CDR3 nucleotides read TGTGCCAGCAGGAGAAGCGGGGGGCGCACATCCTACGAGCAGTACTTC.

The V gene is TRBV2, the J gene TRBJ2-3; D gene uncertain. Germline V gives CDR1 SNHLY, CDR2 FYNNEI. This CDR3 is 14 amino acids long. Trimming took off 10 bases at V and 0 bases at J, with 14 bases between the two ends. CDR3: CATLYRSSTDTQYF. The CDR3 bases are TGTGCCACCTTGTACAGATCTAGCACAGATACGCAGTATTTT.

This clonotype was observed a few times. The J gene is TRBJ1-2, the V gene TRBV7-2; D is possibly TRBD1 (6 bases). The CDR3 is 14 residues long. Germline values: CDR1 SGHTA, CDR2 FQGNSA. The V gene lost 5 bases and the J gene lost 4 bases, with 14 bases spanning the gap. The CDR3 spells CASSPERGAYGYTF. The CDR3 DNA sequence: TGTGCCAGCAGCCCAGAGCGGGGGGCCTATGGCTACACCTTC. The complete variable domain, with remaining parts taken from reference TRBV7-2 and TRBJ1-2, reads GAGVSQSPSNKVTEKGKDVELRCDPISGHTALYWYRQSLGQGLEFLIYFQGNSAPDKSGLPSDRFSAERTGGSVSTLTIQRTQQEDSAVYLCASSPERGAYGYTFGSGTRLTVV.